The 23 T cell receptor beta chains given below trace back to one sample, sequenced in a study of cytomegalovirus exposure and HLA in healthy donors. Produced via immunoSEQ multiplex PCR; TCRdb's table is partial and in-frame only. The sample contains 50,000 to 65,000 clones, around 93% of which appear only once. Sequencing used PBMCs. These receptors all stem from a woman under 30 in good health and CMV-seropositive.

This chain uses TRBV7-2 with TRBJ2-7, with TRBD2 identical over 12 bases. V lost 4 bases, J lost 3 bases, and 13 bases stayed unmatched. The CDR3 is made up of 18 amino acids. CDR1 is SGHTA, CDR2 FQGNSA, per germline. CDR3 residues: CASSSPTSGGTSYYEQYF. The CDR3, as DNA: TGTGCCAGCAGCTCCCCAACTAGCGGGGGGACTAGCTACTACGAGCAGTACTTC. The full variable domain, with the rest looked up from reference TRBV7-2 and TRBJ2-7, is GAGVSQSPSNKVTEKGKDVELRCDPISGHTALYWYRQSLGQGLEFLIYFQGNSAPDKSGLPSDRFSAERTGGSVSTLTIQRTQQEDSAVYLCASSSPTSGGTSYYEQYFGPGTRLTVT.

V and J are TRBV4-3 and TRBJ2-7, with D unresolved. Germline CDR1 reads LGHNA; CDR2 reads YSLEER. This CDR3 comprises 14 residues. The V and J ends lost 0 bases and 6 bases respectively, with 12 bases between them. The CDR3 protein is CASSQDLHTGEQYF. The CDR3 DNA reads as TGCGCCAGCAGCCAAGATCTACATACGGGCGAGCAGTACTTC.

The chain combines TRBV6-1 with TRBJ2-1, with 10 bases lining up with TRBD2. This CDR3 is built from 15 residues. Per germline, CDR1 MNHNS and CDR2 SASEGT. The ends lost 6 bases at V and 4 bases at J; junction bases unmatched: 6. The chain's CDR3 is CASSPLAGDYNEQFF. Here the CDR3 DNA reads TGTGCCAGCAGCCCTCTAGCGGGGGATTACAATGAGCAGTTCTTC.

This clone came up once. The rearrangement links TRBV19 to TRBJ1-1; no definite D call. With 3 bases removed from V and 4 bases from J, the gap between germline ends came to 9 bases. The germline gives CDR1 LNHDA, CDR2 SQIVND (reference sequence). The CDR3 covers 13 residues. The DNA for the CDR3 is TGTGCCAGTAGTATTGAGGGAAGCACTGAAGCTTTCTTT. Protein sequence: CASSIEGSTEAFF.

There are a few counts of this clone. This chain links TRBV4-2 with TRBJ1-3; D unclear. Germline-derived CDR1 and CDR2 are LGHNA and YNFKEQ. The CDR3 is 16 amino acids. Between the trimmed V and J ends, which lost 0 bases and 0 bases, there was a span of 9 bases. As DNA, the CDR3 is TGTGCCAGCAGCCAAGATTACTGGAGCTCTGGAAACACCATATATTTT. Protein product: CASSQDYWSSGNTIYF.

The chain joins TRBV13 to TRBJ2-5; 9 bases are a match to TRBD2. The CDR3 length is 15 residues. J was trimmed by 5 bases and V by 7 bases; bases with no gene match: 11. The germline CDR1 and CDR2 sequences are PRHDT and FYEKMQ (reference sequence). CDR3 DNA: TGTGCCAGCACCGATAGCGGGAGACCCGTCGAGACCCAGTACTTC. It yields the protein CASTDSGRPVETQYF. The full variable domain, in which reference TRBV13 and TRBJ2-5 provide the parts outside the CDR3, is AAGVIQSPRHLIKEKRETATLKCYPIPRHDTVYWYQQGPGQDPQFLISFYEKMQSDKGSIPDRFSAQQFSDYHSELNMSSLELGDSALYFCASTDSGRPVETQYFGPGTRLLVL.

The rearrangement uses TRBV19 and TRBJ2-7, with D maybe TRBD1 (6 bases). This CDR3 is built from 13 residues. The V end lost 3 bases, the J end lost 5 bases, and 11 bases lay between the germline ends. Per the germline V gene, CDR1 is LNHDA and CDR2 is SQIVND (reference sequence). For the CDR3, the DNA is TGTGCCAGTAGTATTGACAGGTCAGACGAGCAGTACTTC. Translation: CASSIDRSDEQYF.

The chain employs TRBV7-6 and TRBJ2-2; D is possibly TRBD1 (6 bases). Germline CDR1 and CDR2: SGHVS and FNYEAQ. V was clipped by 2 bases and J by 4 bases, with 14 bases between them. The CDR3 spans 16 residues. This CDR3 is CASSLSQGLPTGELFF. CDR3 coding DNA: TGTGCCAGCAGCTTAAGCCAGGGGTTACCCACCGGGGAGCTGTTTTTT.

This chain joins TRBV6-5 and TRBJ2-5, with D perhaps TRBD2 (6 bases). Germline CDR1 reads MNHEY; CDR2 reads SVGAGI. V was shortened by 4 bases and J by 2 bases, with 8 bases between the two germline ends. CDR3 length equals 13 residues. The CDR3 loop is CASSWRAQETQYF. CDR3 in DNA: TGTGCCAGCAGTTGGAGGGCTCAAGAGACCCAGTACTTC.

This chain uses TRBV11-2 with TRBJ1-2, with a tentative D call TRBD1 (6 bases). CDR1 is SGHAT, CDR2 FQNNGV, per germline. CDR3 length: 14 residues. V lost 1 base and J 6 bases, leaving 12 bases between the germline ends. The CDR3 bases are TGTGCCAGCAGCTTAGGCCTGGGGGCTAATGGCTACACCTTC. The encoded protein is CASSLGLGANGYTF.

This clone showed up just once. The chain recombines TRBV2 with TRBJ1-5; D uncertain. Trimming stripped 3 bases from V and 2 bases from J, with 8 bases between. The CDR3 is 14 amino acids. CDR1 is SNHLY, CDR2 FYNNEI, per germline. The CDR3 sequence is CASSDNGGNQPQHF. In nucleotides, the CDR3 is TGTGCCAGCAGTGACAATGGAGGCAATCAGCCCCAGCATTTT.

In its sample, this clone was seen once. This sequence joins TRBV7-2 and TRBJ2-1; no clear D. This CDR3 comprises 12 residues. From germline, CDR1 is SGHTA and CDR2 FQGNSA. Trimming shortened V by 5 bases and J by 3 bases, and 5 bases separated the two germline ends. CDR3 sequence (DNA): TGTGCCAGCAGCGAGTACTACAATGAGCAGTTCTTC. Residues: CASSEYYNEQFF. Filled out from reference TRBV7-2 and TRBJ2-1, the complete variable domain reads GAGVSQSPSNKVTEKGKDVELRCDPISGHTALYWYRQSLGQGLEFLIYFQGNSAPDKSGLPSDRFSAERTGGSVSTLTIQRTQQEDSAVYLCASSEYYNEQFFGPGTRLTVL.

CDR3 DNA sequence: TGTGCCAGCATTCACATGAACACTGAAGCTTTCTTT. As protein: CASIHMNTEAFF. The chain uses TRBV6-1 and TRBJ1-1, with D unclear. The CDR3 length is 12 residues. The germline V gene has CDR1 MNHNS and CDR2 SASEGT. V lost 7 bases, J lost 0 bases, and 6 bases lay in between.

The J gene is TRBJ1-1, the V gene TRBV7-2; 7 bases align to TRBD1. V shed 5 bases, J shed 5 bases, and the junction held 11 bases outside the gene matches. CDR3 length equals 15 residues. Germline V gives CDR1 SGHTA, CDR2 FQGNSA. The CDR3 here is CASSRADRSETEAFF. In DNA form, the CDR3 reads TGTGCCAGCAGCCGCGCGGACAGGTCGGAGACTGAAGCTTTCTTT.

The J gene is TRBJ2-1, the V gene TRBV7-8; 11 nucleotides match TRBD1. Per germline, CDR1 SGHVS and CDR2 FQNEAQ. J lost 9 bases, V lost 5 bases, and 15 bases had no gene match. The CDR3 is 17 residues long. CDR3 in amino acids: CASSRNIPGQGGAEQFF. The CDR3, as DNA: TGTGCCAGCAGCCGAAACATACCGGGACAGGGGGGTGCTGAGCAGTTCTTC.

Only a few counts were recorded for this clone. The chain employs TRBV29-1 and TRBJ1-1, with 8 nucleotides matching TRBD1. V shed 6 bases and J 9 bases; nucleotides not matched to a gene: 12. CDR3 length: 13 amino acids. Germline values: CDR1 SQVTM, CDR2 ANQGSEA. CDR3 DNA sequence: TGCAGCGTGGTAGACAGGGGAAACACGAAAGCTTTCTTT. Protein: CSVVDRGNTKAFF.

This clone is a singleton in its sample. DNA of the CDR3: TGTGCCAGCAGCGTATCAGGGGACCAAACACCAAATAACTATGGCTACACCTTC. Translating gives CASSVSGDQTPNNYGYTF. The V gene is TRBV9, the J gene TRBJ1-2; a weak D match, TRBD1 (6 bases). CDR3 length equals 18 residues. Germline V CDR1 and CDR2: SGDLS, YYNGEE. V lost 1 base, J lost 1 base, and 20 bases lay in between.

This clone was seen a few times. The rearrangement links TRBV2 to TRBJ1-2; possible D gene TRBD1, 6 bases. Trimming removed 7 bases from V and 8 bases from J, with 17 bases in between. CDR1 and CDR2 from the germline V gene are SNHLY and FYNNEI. CDR3 length equals 13 residues. The CDR3 loop reads CASTWVQGNGYTF. Written as DNA, the CDR3 is TGTGCCAGCACGTGGGTACAGGGAAACGGCTACACCTTC.

The V and J genes are TRBV7-2 and TRBJ1-4; D perhaps matches TRBD1 (5 bases). Germline CDR1 SGHTA, CDR2 FQGNSA. The CDR3 loop spans 13 amino acids. Trimming removed 5 bases at V and 8 bases at J, with 12 bases between. CDR3 sequence: CASSLDRTEKLFF. The CDR3 bases are TGTGCCAGCAGCCTAGACAGAACGGAAAAACTGTTTTTT. Using reference TRBV7-2 and TRBJ1-4 for the parts outside the CDR3, the full variable domain is GAGVSQSPSNKVTEKGKDVELRCDPISGHTALYWYRQSLGQGLEFLIYFQGNSAPDKSGLPSDRFSAERTGGSVSTLTIQRTQQEDSAVYLCASSLDRTEKLFFGSGTQLSVL.

V usage is TRBV27 and J usage is TRBJ1-5; D perhaps matches TRBD1 (5 bases). Germline V CDR1 and CDR2: MNHEY, SMNVEV (reference sequence). The V and J ends lost 5 bases and 9 bases respectively, with 20 bases between them. This CDR3 has 15 residues. CDR3 sequence reads: CASSLGHQGLGPQHF. CDR3 DNA: TGTGCCAGCAGTCTCGGACATCAGGGCTTAGGGCCCCAGCATTTT.

The chain recombines TRBV7-6 with TRBJ2-2, with unresolved D. In germline, CDR1 is SGHVS, CDR2 FNYEAQ. CDR3 size: 15 residues. The V and J ends lost 5 bases and 7 bases respectively, with 17 bases between them. The CDR3 DNA reads as TGTGCCAGCAGCGCCACTACTAAGAACGGCGGGGAGCTGTTTTTT. Its translation: CASSATTKNGGELFF.

V usage is TRBV27 and J usage is TRBJ1-1, with 9 positions matching TRBD1. The germline CDR1 and CDR2 sequences are MNHEY and SMNVEV (reference sequence). V lost 5 bases, J lost 4 bases, and 14 bases stayed unmatched. The CDR3 contains 17 residues. The CDR3 spells CASSLQTGGAGGTEAFF. CDR3 sequence (DNA): TGTGCCAGCAGTCTACAAACAGGGGGCGCGGGAGGCACTGAAGCTTTCTTT.

V is TRBV10-2 and J is TRBJ2-1, with 15 bases fitting TRBD2. From germline, CDR1 is WSHSY and CDR2 SAAADI. J was trimmed by 4 bases and V by 4 bases; bases with no gene match: 5. This CDR3 has 17 residues. This chain's CDR3 is CASSGRTSGREYNEQFF. The CDR3 nucleotides read TGCGCCAGCAGTGGTAGGACTAGCGGGAGGGAATACAATGAGCAGTTCTTC.